This TCR beta chain was identified in a study of CXCR3-negative and CXCR3-positive naive CD8 T cells. A remark on this clonotype: The antigen is not known.

Triplicates of over 250,000 cells were sorted from each CD8+ T cell subset. Among CD8+ T cells, naive ones were CD45RO-CCR7+CD27+CD95-. The germline V gene has CDR1 SQVTM and CDR2 ANQGSEA. The CDR3 has 15 residues. The TRB cDNA libraries were prepared by 5' RACE with UMI labels. TCRdb reprocessed the 5' RACE reads, with one entry per CDR3 protein and no DNA. The table for this sample gives over 100,000 distinct CDR3 sequences. Study-level findings and limits: Higher TRB CDR3 hydrophobicity marked CXCR3-positive naive cells relative to CXCR3-negative naive cells. Naive cells used TRBV-TRBJ genes in much the same way whether CXCR3-negative or CXCR3-positive; memory cells did not.

The TCR comes from a human donor in good health. Some clones in this sample may be carry-over from other donors' samples. The chain employs TRBV29-1 and TRBJ2-7; the TRBD1 assignment by TCRdb is unverifiable without DNA. The sample was naive CXCR3+ CD8+ T cells from blood. The subset denotes: CD45RO-CCR7+CD27+CD95- naive CD8+ T cells expressing CXCR3 (TNR3+). This CDR3 is CSVEETGQGAYEQYF.